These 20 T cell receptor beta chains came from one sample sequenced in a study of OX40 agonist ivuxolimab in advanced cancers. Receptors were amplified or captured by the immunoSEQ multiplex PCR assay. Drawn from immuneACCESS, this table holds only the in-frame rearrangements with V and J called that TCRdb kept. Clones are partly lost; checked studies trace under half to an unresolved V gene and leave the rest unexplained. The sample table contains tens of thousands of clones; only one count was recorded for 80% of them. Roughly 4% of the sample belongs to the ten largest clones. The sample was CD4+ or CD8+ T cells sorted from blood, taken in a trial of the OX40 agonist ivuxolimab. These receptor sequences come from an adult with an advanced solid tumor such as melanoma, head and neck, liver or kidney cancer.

CDR3 sequence reads: CASSLTPPLGTHSALGNTGELFF. CDR3 DNA sequence: TGTGCCAGCAGCTTAACTCCCCCCCTAGGGACCCATAGCGCCTTAGGGAACACCGGGGAGCTGTTTTTT. The chain is built from TRBV7-3 and TRBJ2-2; D tentatively reads TRBD1 or TRBD2 (5 bases each). The CDR3 is 23 amino acids. V was trimmed by 0 bases and J by 1 base, leaving 30 bases between them. CDR1 and CDR2 (germline): SGHTA, FQGTGA.

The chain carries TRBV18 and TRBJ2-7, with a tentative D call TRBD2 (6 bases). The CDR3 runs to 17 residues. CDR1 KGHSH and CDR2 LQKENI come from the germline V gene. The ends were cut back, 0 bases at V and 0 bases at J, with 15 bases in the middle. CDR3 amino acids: CASSPPIWRENSYEQYF. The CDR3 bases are TGTGCCAGCTCACCACCGATTTGGAGGGAGAACTCCTACGAGCAGTACTTC. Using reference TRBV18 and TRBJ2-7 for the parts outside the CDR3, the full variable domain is NAGVMQNPRHLVRRRGQEARLRCSPMKGHSHVYWYRQLPEEGLKFMVYLQKENIIDESGMPKERFSAEFPKEGPSILRIQQVVRGDSAAYFCASSPPIWRENSYEQYFGPGTRLTVT.

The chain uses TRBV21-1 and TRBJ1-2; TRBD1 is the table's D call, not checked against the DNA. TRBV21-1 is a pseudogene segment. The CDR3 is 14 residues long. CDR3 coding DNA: TGTGCCAGCAGCTCCCCTGGACAGGGACGCGGCTACACCTTC. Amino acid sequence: CASSSPGQGRGYTF.

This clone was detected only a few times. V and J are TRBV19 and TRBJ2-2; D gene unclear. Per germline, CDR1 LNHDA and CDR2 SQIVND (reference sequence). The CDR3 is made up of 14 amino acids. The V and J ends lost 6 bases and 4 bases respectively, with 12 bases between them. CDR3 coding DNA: TGTGCCAGTAGGTTATACTACGGCACCGGGGAGCTGTTTTTT. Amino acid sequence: CASRLYYGTGELFF.

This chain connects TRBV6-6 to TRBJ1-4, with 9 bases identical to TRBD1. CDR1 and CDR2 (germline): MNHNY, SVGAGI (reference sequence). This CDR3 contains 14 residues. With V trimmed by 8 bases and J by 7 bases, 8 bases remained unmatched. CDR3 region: CASGPPGQGEKLFF. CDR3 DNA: TGTGCCAGCGGTCCCCCGGGACAGGGTGAAAAACTGTTTTTT.

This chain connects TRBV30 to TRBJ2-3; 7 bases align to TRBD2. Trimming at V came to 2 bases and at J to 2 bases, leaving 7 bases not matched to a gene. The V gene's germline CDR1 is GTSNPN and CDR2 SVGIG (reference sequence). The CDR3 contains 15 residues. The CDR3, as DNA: TGTGCCTGGAGTAAGGGCGGGAGATACACAGATACGCAGTATTTT. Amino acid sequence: CAWSKGGRYTDTQYF.

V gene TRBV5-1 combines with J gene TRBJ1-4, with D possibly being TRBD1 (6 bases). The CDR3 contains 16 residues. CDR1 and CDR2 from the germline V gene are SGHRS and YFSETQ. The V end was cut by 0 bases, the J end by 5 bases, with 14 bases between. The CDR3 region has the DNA TGCGCCAGCAGCTTGGCAAGGGGGACCCCCAATGAAAAACTGTTTTTT. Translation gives CASSLARGTPNEKLFF.

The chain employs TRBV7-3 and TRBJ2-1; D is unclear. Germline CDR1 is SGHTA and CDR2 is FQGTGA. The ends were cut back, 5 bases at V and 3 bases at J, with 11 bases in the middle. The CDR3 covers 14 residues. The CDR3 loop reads CASSPNTNYNEQFF. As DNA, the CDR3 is TGTGCCAGCAGCCCCAACACAAACTACAATGAGCAGTTCTTC.

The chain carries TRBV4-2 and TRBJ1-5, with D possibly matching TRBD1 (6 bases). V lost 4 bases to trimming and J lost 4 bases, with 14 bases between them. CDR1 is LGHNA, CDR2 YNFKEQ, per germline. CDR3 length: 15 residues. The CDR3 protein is CASSLYQGQNQPQHF. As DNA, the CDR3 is TGTGCCAGCAGCCTCTACCAGGGGCAGAATCAGCCCCAGCATTTT.

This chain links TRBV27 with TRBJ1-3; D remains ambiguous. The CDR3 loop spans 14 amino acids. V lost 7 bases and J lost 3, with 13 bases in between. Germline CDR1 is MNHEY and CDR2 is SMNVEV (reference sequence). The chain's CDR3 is CASKGVLGGNTIYF. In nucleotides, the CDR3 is TGTGCCAGCAAAGGTGTATTAGGTGGAAACACCATATATTTT.

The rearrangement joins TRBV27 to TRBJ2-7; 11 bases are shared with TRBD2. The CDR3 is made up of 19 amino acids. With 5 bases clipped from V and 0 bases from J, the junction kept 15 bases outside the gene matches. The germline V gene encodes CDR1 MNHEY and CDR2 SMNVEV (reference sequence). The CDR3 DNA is TGTGCCAGCAGTCCAATCGGGGCTAGCGGGAGGAGATACTCCTACGAGCAGTACTTC. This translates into CASSPIGASGRRYSYEQYF.

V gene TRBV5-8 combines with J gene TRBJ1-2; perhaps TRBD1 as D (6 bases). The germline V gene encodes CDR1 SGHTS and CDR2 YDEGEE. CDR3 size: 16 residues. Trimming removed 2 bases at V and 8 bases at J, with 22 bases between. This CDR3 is CASSLALGGREGGYTF. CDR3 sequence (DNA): TGTGCCAGCAGCTTAGCGCTGGGGGGCAGGGAGGGCGGCTACACCTTC.

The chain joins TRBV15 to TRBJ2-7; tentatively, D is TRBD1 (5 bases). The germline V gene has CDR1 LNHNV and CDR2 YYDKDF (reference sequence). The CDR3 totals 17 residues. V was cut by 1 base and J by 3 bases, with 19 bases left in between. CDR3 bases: TGTGCCACCAGCAGAGTTAACTGGACAACTGTTTTCTACGAGCAGTACTTC. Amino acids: CATSRVNWTTVFYEQYF. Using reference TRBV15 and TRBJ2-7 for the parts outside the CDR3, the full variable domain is DAMVIQNPRYQVTQFGKPVTLSCSQTLNHNVMYWYQQKSSQAPKLLFHYYDKDFNNEADTPDNFQSRRPNTSFCFLDIRSPGLGDTAMYLCATSRVNWTTVFYEQYFGPGTRLTVT.

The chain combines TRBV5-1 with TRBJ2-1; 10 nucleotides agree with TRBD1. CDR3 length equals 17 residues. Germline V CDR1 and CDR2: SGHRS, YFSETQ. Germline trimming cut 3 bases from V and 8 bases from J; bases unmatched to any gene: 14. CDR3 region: CASSSRGRTGGQDEQFF. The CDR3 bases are TGCGCCAGCAGCTCCCGTGGGCGGACAGGGGGGCAGGATGAGCAGTTCTTC.

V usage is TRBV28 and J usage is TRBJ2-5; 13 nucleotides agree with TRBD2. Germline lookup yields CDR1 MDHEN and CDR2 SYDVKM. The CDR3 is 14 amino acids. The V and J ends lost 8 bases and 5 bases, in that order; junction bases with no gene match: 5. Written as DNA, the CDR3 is TGTGCCAGCTCCGGGACTAGCGGGACCGAGACCCAGTACTTC. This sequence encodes CASSGTSGTETQYF.

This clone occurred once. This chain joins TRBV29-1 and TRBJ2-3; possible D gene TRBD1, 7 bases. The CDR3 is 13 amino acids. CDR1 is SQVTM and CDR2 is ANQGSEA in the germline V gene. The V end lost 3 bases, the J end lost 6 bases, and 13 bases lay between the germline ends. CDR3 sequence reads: CSVDRGVGDTQYF. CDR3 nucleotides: TGCAGCGTTGACAGGGGGGTAGGTGATACGCAGTATTTT.

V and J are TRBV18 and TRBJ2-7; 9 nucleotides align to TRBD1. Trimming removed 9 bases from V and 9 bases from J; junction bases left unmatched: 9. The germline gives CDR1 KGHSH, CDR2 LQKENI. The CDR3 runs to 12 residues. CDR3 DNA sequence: TGTGCCAGTTTCGCGGGACAGGGTGTGCAGTACTTC. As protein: CASFAGQGVQYF.

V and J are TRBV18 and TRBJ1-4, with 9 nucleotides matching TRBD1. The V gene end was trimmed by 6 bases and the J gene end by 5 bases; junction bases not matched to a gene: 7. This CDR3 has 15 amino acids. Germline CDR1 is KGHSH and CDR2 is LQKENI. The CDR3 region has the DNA TGTGCCAGCTCCCCCGGACAGGGGCCAAATGAAAAACTGTTTTTT. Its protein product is CASSPGQGPNEKLFF.

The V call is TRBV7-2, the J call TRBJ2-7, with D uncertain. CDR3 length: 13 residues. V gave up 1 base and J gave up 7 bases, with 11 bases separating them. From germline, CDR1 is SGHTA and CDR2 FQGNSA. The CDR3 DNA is TGTGCCAGCAGCTTAGGACTGCCTCGGGAGCAGTACTTC. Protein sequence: CASSLGLPREQYF. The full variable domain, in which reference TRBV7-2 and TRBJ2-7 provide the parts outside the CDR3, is GAGVSQSPSNKVTEKGKDVELRCDPISGHTALYWYRQSLGQGLEFLIYFQGNSAPDKSGLPSDRFSAERTGGSVSTLTIQRTQQEDSAVYLCASSLGLPREQYFGPGTRLTVT.

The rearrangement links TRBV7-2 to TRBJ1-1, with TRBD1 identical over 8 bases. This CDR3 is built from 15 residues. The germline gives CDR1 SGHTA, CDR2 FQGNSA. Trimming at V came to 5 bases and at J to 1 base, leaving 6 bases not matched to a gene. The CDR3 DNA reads TGTGCCAGCAGCACAGGGGGGTGGGGGAACACTGAAGCTTTCTTT. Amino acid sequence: CASSTGGWGNTEAFF.